A selection of T cell receptor beta chains follows, all from one sample in a study of blood T cell repertoires in COVID-19. Using immunoSEQ multiplex PCR, the repertoire was profiled, and TCRdb retains in-frame clones only, with some absent. The sample consists of under 250,000 clones, 85% to 90% of them appearing once. Sequences were obtained from peripheral blood. The source is an elderly man with acute or convalescent COVID-19. CDR3s include the opening cysteine and the closing phenylalanine or tryptophan. D genes are given only for firm matches. Clone sizes are given selectively: once, few, many, or a class where the clone is expanded.

size	D	V	J	CDR3	DNA
NA	TRBD1	TRBV19	TRBJ1-5	CASSLWGQFSNQPQHF	TGTGCCAGTAGCTTATGGGGACAGTTTAGCAATCAGCCCCAGCATTTT
NA	TRBD2	TRBV4-2	TRBJ2-6	CASSQDGGSGRLGANVLTF	TGTGCCAGCAGCCAAGACGGGGGTAGCGGGAGACTTGGGGCCAACGTCCTGACTTTC
NA	NA	TRBV6-4	TRBJ1-3	CASSGGPRGGNTIYF	TGTGCCAGCAGTGGGGGACCCCGGGGGGGAAACACCATATATTTT
NA	NA	TRBV6-6	TRBJ2-1	CASSPRLSSYNEQFF	TGTGCCAGCAGTCCGAGACTAAGCTCCTACAATGAGCAGTTCTTC
NA	NA	TRBV7-3	TRBJ2-5	CASSSRQQETQYF	TGTGCCAGCAGCAGCCGACAGCAAGAGACCCAGTACTTC
NA	TRBD1	TRBV2	TRBJ1-4	CASSEYRGHEKLFF	TGTGCCAGCAGTGAGTACAGGGGTCACGAAAAACTGTTTTTT
NA	NA	TRBV4-2	TRBJ2-1	CASSQDRQRDTYNEQFF	TGTGCCAGCAGCCAAGATAGGCAGCGGGACACCTACAATGAGCAGTTCTTC
NA	NA	TRBV5-1	TRBJ2-7	CASSLAARSTYEQYF	TGCGCCAGCAGCTTGGCCGCCAGATCAACCTACGAGCAGTACTTC
NA	NA	TRBV27	TRBJ2-7	CASSPTWSSYEQYF	TGTGCCAGCAGTCCGACGTGGAGCTCCTACGAGCAGTACTTC
NA	NA	TRBV27	TRBJ1-3	CASSSGGGNTIYF	TGTGCCAGCAGTTCCGGGGGTGGAAACACCATATATTTT
NA	NA	TRBV19	TRBJ1-4	CASSPGQGRLDEKLFF	TGTGCCAGTAGTCCTGGGCAGGGTCGGTTGGATGAAAAACTGTTTTTT
few	NA	TRBV7-9	TRBJ1-6	CASSFGGSYNSPLHF	TGTGCCAGCAGCTTCGGAGGCTCCTATAATTCACCCCTCCACTTT
few	TRBD2	TRBV5-1	TRBJ2-7	CASSLAGLAGRLYEQYF	TGCGCCAGCAGCTTGGCCGGACTAGCGGGGCGCCTATACGAGCAGTACTTC
NA	TRBD2	TRBV10-3	TRBJ2-3	CAIRRLAGTDTQYF	TGTGCCATCAGGCGACTAGCGGGCACAGATACGCAGTATTTT
NA	NA	TRBV5-5	TRBJ1-1	CASSLVTGVGTEAFF	TGTGCCAGCAGCTTGGTTACCGGGGTTGGCACTGAAGCTTTCTTT
NA	TRBD2	TRBV7-8	TRBJ2-7	CASSLLIPAGGLSYEQYF	TGTGCCAGCAGCTTACTCATACCAGCGGGAGGACTCTCCTACGAGCAGTACTTC
few	NA	TRBV6-4	TRBJ2-2	CASTPQNGGELFF	TGTGCCAGCACCCCACAGAATGGGGGGGAGCTGTTTTTT
NA	TRBD1	TRBV14	TRBJ1-1	CASSRLPLRTGMNTEAFF	TGTGCCAGCAGCCGCCTTCCGCTCCGGACAGGGATGAACACTGAAGCTTTCTTT
once	TRBD1	TRBV28	TRBJ1-1	CASSLWGTATGNTEAFF	TGTGCCAGCAGTTTATGGGGGACAGCTACGGGGAACACTGAAGCTTTCTTT
once	TRBD1	TRBV9	TRBJ1-2	CASSAQGVNYGYTF	TGTGCCAGCAGCGCACAGGGGGTTAACTATGGCTACACCTTC
NA	NA	TRBV18	TRBJ1-2	CASSRPTGRDVYGYTF	TGTGCCAGCTCACGACCGACAGGCCGGGACGTTTATGGCTACACCTTC
NA	TRBD1	TRBV20-1	TRBJ2-4	CSAIIQGARYF	TGCAGTGCTATAATACAGGGGGCGAGGTACTTC
NA	TRBD2	TRBV9	TRBJ2-3	CASSVESAGGMGTDTQYF	TGTGCCAGCAGCGTGGAGTCGGCGGGAGGAATGGGGACAGATACGCAGTATTTT
NA	TRBD2	TRBV6-2/TRBV6-3	TRBJ2-2	CASSHLLAGGPRIFTGELFF	TGTGCCAGCAGTCACCTACTAGCGGGGGGGCCGCGGATTTTCACCGGGGAGCTGTTTTTT
once	TRBD1	TRBV3-1/TRBV3-2	TRBJ1-4	CASSQADRGNEKLFF	TGTGCCAGCAGCCAAGCGGACAGGGGAAATGAAAAACTGTTTTTT
NA	NA	TRBV7-3	TRBJ2-3	CASSLSGQTPDTQYF	TGTGCCAGCAGCTTAAGTGGCCAAACCCCAGATACGCAGTATTTT
NA	NA	TRBV7-2	TRBJ1-4	CASSFHRVANEKLFF	TGTGCCAGCAGCTTTCACAGGGTGGCTAATGAAAAACTGTTTTTT
NA	NA	TRBV4-2	TRBJ1-2	CASSQTGNYGYTF	TGTGCCAGCAGCCAAACGGGAAACTATGGCTACACCTTC
NA	NA	TRBV5-1	TRBJ2-7	CASSFRGGPYEQYF	TGCGCCAGCAGCTTCCGCGGAGGGCCCTACGAGCAGTACTTC
NA	TRBD1	TRBV5-1	TRBJ1-5	CASSLQGADNQPQHF	TGCGCCAGCAGCTTGCAGGGGGCAGATAATCAGCCCCAGCATTTT
NA	TRBD2	TRBV28	TRBJ2-1	CASIISGLADRNEQFF	TGTGCCAGCATTATCTCGGGACTAGCGGACAGGAATGAGCAGTTCTTC
NA	TRBD2	TRBV6-2/TRBV6-3	TRBJ2-3	CASSQTSGKRKDTQYF	TGTGCCAGCAGCCAGACGAGCGGGAAGAGGAAAGATACGCAGTATTTT
NA	NA	TRBV12-3/TRBV12-4	TRBJ1-2	CASSLRGNYGYTF	TGTGCCAGCAGTTTGCGGGGGAACTATGGCTACACCTTC
NA	TRBD1	TRBV5-1	TRBJ2-7	CASSLGTGEISYEQYF	TGCGCCAGCAGCTTGGGGACAGGGGAGATCTCCTACGAGCAGTACTTC
NA	NA	TRBV7-9	TRBJ2-2	CASSPLGAGRNTGELFF	TGTGCCAGCAGTCCATTGGGGGCTGGGCGGAACACCGGGGAGCTGTTTTTT
once	TRBD1	TRBV5-1	TRBJ1-2	CASSLGDRVGYGYTF	TGCGCCAGCAGCTTGGGAGACAGGGTGGGATATGGCTACACCTTC
NA	NA	TRBV4-2	TRBJ1-4	CATASNQGLRREKLFF	TGTGCCACCGCCAGTAACCAGGGGCTAAGACGTGAAAAACTGTTTTTT
NA	NA	TRBV5-4	TRBJ2-1	CASSLSGIDEQFF	TGTGCCAGCAGCTTATCAGGGATTGATGAGCAGTTCTTC
few	TRBD1	TRBV11-2	TRBJ2-2	CASRRQGVNTGELFF	TGTGCCAGCAGGAGACAGGGGGTCAACACCGGGGAGCTGTTTTTT
once	TRBD1	TRBV6-5	TRBJ1-1	CASRGDRVDTEAFF	TGTGCCAGCAGAGGTGACAGGGTGGACACTGAAGCTTTCTTT
NA	NA	TRBV29-1	TRBJ1-2	CSVGTASRGYTF	TGCAGCGTTGGGACAGCGTCTAGGGGCTACACCTTC
NA	TRBD1	TRBV18	TRBJ1-4	CASSRGQQEKLFF	TGTGCCAGCTCACGGGGACAGCAAGAAAAACTGTTTTTT
NA	TRBD1	TRBV29-1	TRBJ1-2	CSVVRTGDVGYTF	TGCAGCGTTGTCCGGACAGGGGATGTCGGCTACACCTTC
NA	NA	TRBV19	TRBJ1-3	CASSSRDSGNTIYF	TGTGCCAGTAGTTCTCGGGACTCTGGAAACACCATATATTTT
NA	NA	TRBV12-3/TRBV12-4	TRBJ2-1	CASRVWENEQFF	TGTGCCAGCAGGGTTTGGGAGAATGAGCAGTTCTTC
NA	NA	TRBV2	TRBJ1-1	CASSELRGKSEAFF	TGTGCCAGCAGTGAATTGAGGGGGAAATCTGAAGCTTTCTTT